Listed below are T cell receptor beta chains from one sample, sequenced in a study of blood T cell repertoires in COVID-19. Produced via immunoSEQ multiplex PCR; TCRdb's table is partial and in-frame only. The sample yields some 140,000 clones, around 84% seen once. Source material: peripheral blood. The source is a woman older than 75 with acute or convalescent COVID-19. The conserved cysteine and the conserved F or W are not part of the CDR3 here. The order of the fields is V gene, CDR3 length, J gene, D gene, CDR3 protein. D genes are given only for firm matches.

TRBV27,16,TRBJ2-3,TRBD2,ASSLTRLAGPGPDTQY
TRBV19,13,TRBJ2-5,.,ASSSTTGGRETQY
TRBV2,10,TRBJ2-7,.,ASSEARYEQY
TRBV5-1,11,TRBJ1-2,.,ASSFSGGSGYT
TRBV18,14,TRBJ2-2,TRBD1,ASSPGTGGNTGELF
TRBV18,13,TRBJ1-1,.,ASSPISQGRTEAF
TRBV5-1,11,TRBJ2-2,.,ASSLGIGGELF
TRBV5-4,17,TRBJ2-3,TRBD2,ASSSKPGLAGLNTDTQY
TRBV30,11,TRBJ2-3,TRBD1,AWSNYRGDTQY
TRBV3-1/TRBV3-2,11,TRBJ1-1,.,ASSQGATFEAF